A single sample gave rise to the 22 T cell receptor beta chains below, sequenced in a study of regulatory T cells in long-lasting Graves disease. Assembly of TCR beta libraries relied on iRepertoire HTBI primers together with Arm-PCR of CDR3 regions. A single record per CDR3 protein comes from TCRdb applying MiXCR to the multiplex PCR reads. The sample has roughly 560,000 distinct CDR3 sequences, approximately 12% seen once; the top ten hold approximately 9.6%. Sample time point: newly diagnosed GD, antithyroid drugs for less than 3 months. PBMC RNA served as the TCR library source. In addition, the sample was reused for a study of T cells in Graves' hyperthyroidism and ophthalmopathy.

Sequencing used peripheral blood mononuclear cells (PBMCs), obtained at new diagnosis, from a patient treated with antithyroid drugs. The origin of the receptors is a woman in her twenties or thirties with Graves disease.

The CDR3 DNA is TGTGCCAGCGGAAGGGACAGCTCCTACGAGCAGTACTTC. Its translation: CASGRDSSYEQYF. The chain has TRBV6-1 and TRBJ2-7; 7 nucleotides agree with TRBD1. This CDR3 is built from 13 residues. From germline, CDR1 is MNHNS and CDR2 SASEGT. V lost 8 bases, J lost 0 bases, and 4 bases stayed unmatched.

This clonotype has ten or more counts. The chain has TRBV5-4 and TRBJ2-1, with D maybe TRBD1 (6 bases). Trimming pared 1 base from V and 5 bases from J, leaving 10 bases between. The CDR3 sequence is 14 residues long. Per the germline V gene, CDR1 is SGHNT and CDR2 is YYREEE (reference sequence). The DNA of the CDR3 is TGTGCCAGCAGCTTGAAGGGGGTGAACAATGAGCAGTTCTTC. Its translation: CASSLKGVNNEQFF. The variable domain in full, completed from reference TRBV5-4 and TRBJ2-1, reads ETGVTQSPTHLIKTRGQQVTLRCSSQSGHNTVSWYQQALGQGPQFIFQYYREEENGRGNFPPRFSGLQFPNYSSELNVNALELDDSALYLCASSLKGVNNEQFFGPGTRLTVL.

The chain carries TRBV12-5 and TRBJ2-1; D gene unclear. The CDR3 runs to 13 residues. Germline V lookup: CDR1 LGHNT, CDR2 FRNRAP. Trimming shortened V by 3 bases and J by 9 bases, and 12 bases separated the two germline ends. CDR3 region: CASGFQVVGEQFF. The DNA for the CDR3 is TGTGCTAGTGGTTTTCAAGTAGTGGGTGAGCAGTTCTTC.

This clonotype was counted many times. V gene TRBV28 combines with J gene TRBJ2-4; possible D gene TRBD1, 6 bases. CDR1 is MDHEN and CDR2 is SYDVKM in the germline V gene. V lost 2 bases to trimming and J lost 4 bases, with 9 bases between them. The CDR3 length is 14 residues. The CDR3 DNA follows: TGTGCCAGCAGTTTAAAGGGGGAGAAAAACATTCAGTACTTC. Its protein is CASSLKGEKNIQYF.

Concerning this clonotype: A far larger clone lies a single base away; this is likely a read error. This chain uses TRBV11-2 with TRBJ1-1; 11 bases align to TRBD1. The CDR3 totals 17 residues. The J segment lost 5 bases and the V segment lost 3 bases, leaving 11 bases of the junction unmatched. CDR1 is SGHAT, CDR2 FQNNGV, per germline. In DNA, the CDR3 is TGTGCCAGCAGCTTCGGGACAGGGGGACTGCGAGGGACTGAAGCTTTCTTT. As protein: CASSFGTGGLRGTEAFF.

The table lists this clonotype with many counts. The V call is TRBV2, the J call TRBJ2-7, with no clear D. Per the germline V gene, CDR1 is SNHLY and CDR2 is FYNNEI. V lost 7 bases, J lost 5 bases, and 3 bases lay in between. The CDR3 covers 9 residues. The CDR3 DNA follows: TGTGCCAGCAACGACGAGCAGTACTTC. Translation: CASNDEQYF. Supplemented by reference TRBV2 and TRBJ2-7, the full variable domain reads EPEVTQTPSHQVTQMGQEVILRCVPISNHLYFYWYRQILGQKVEFLVSFYNNEISEKSEIFDDQFSVERPDGSNFTLKIRSTKLEDSAMYFCASNDEQYFGPGTRLTVT.

This clonotype occurred many times. The rearrangement joins TRBV7-8 to TRBJ1-4; 7 nucleotides match TRBD1. This CDR3 region has 15 residues. The junction had 7 bases not matched to a gene; V was cut back by 5 bases and J by 4 bases. Germline CDR1 and CDR2: SGHVS and FQNEAQ. This chain's CDR3 is CASSPRQGSNEKLFF. In DNA form, the CDR3 reads TGTGCCAGCAGCCCTCGACAGGGTAGTAATGAAAAACTGTTTTTT.

V usage is TRBV6-1 and J usage is TRBJ1-2, with D uncertain. The germline V and J ends were trimmed by 6 bases and 4 bases, with 18 bases remaining between them. The CDR3 loop spans 15 amino acids. Germline assignment: CDR1 MNHNS and CDR2 SASEGT. Here the CDR3 reads CASRSLEADFYGYTF. CDR3 in DNA: TGTGCCAGCAGATCCCTGGAGGCCGACTTCTATGGCTACACCTTC.

The sample holds a few counts of this clonotype. This may stem from a read error, because a much larger clone lies one nucleotide away. The chain is built from TRBV2 and TRBJ1-4, with 9 bases matching TRBD1. The CDR3 length is 13 residues. Germline trimming cut 7 bases from V and 5 bases from J; bases unmatched to any gene: 2. Germline CDR1 reads SNHLY; CDR2 reads FYNNEI. CDR3 coding DNA: TGTGCCAGCACCGGGACAGGGAATGAAAAACTGTTTTTT. Amino acids: CASTGTGNEKLFF.

This clonotype has at least ten counts. V and J are TRBV28 and TRBJ2-3; TRBD2 matches 9 bases. From germline, CDR1 is MDHEN and CDR2 SYDVKM. The CDR3 has 17 residues. Losses at the gene ends were 5 bases for V and 0 bases for J; bases not matched to a gene: 9. The CDR3 nucleotides are TGTGCCAGCAGTCCCCTGACTAGCGGAGGGAGCACAGATACGCAGTATTTT. This codes for CASSPLTSGGSTDTQYF.

This clonotype was picked up many times. This chain uses TRBV15 with TRBJ1-4; D gene ambiguous. V was shortened by 0 bases and J by 2 bases, with 7 bases between the two germline ends. Germline assignment: CDR1 LNHNV and CDR2 YYDKDF (reference sequence). The CDR3 has 15 amino acids. This CDR3 reads CATSRDRATNEKLFF. The CDR3 DNA reads TGTGCCACCAGCAGAGATAGGGCGACTAATGAAAAACTGTTTTTT.

This clonotype was recorded at least ten times. The gene calls are TRBV10-3 and TRBJ2-7; TRBD2 agrees at 10 bases. The germline CDR1 and CDR2 sequences are ENHRY and SYGVKD. Trimming at V came to 0 bases and at J to 6 bases, leaving 11 bases not matched to a gene. This CDR3 contains 17 residues. CDR3 region: CAISESTWTSGGGEQYF. DNA of the CDR3: TGTGCCATCAGTGAGTCGACGTGGACTAGCGGAGGTGGCGAGCAGTACTTC.

This clonotype was found a few times. The CDR3 sequence: CSARPGLASTDTQYF. CDR3 DNA sequence: TGCAGTGCCCGCCCGGGACTAGCGAGCACAGATACGCAGTATTTT. The chain recombines TRBV20-1 with TRBJ2-3, with TRBD2 matching 10 bases. The trim removed 6 bases at V and 0 bases at J, leaving 6 bases unmatched. CDR1 and CDR2 (germline): DFQATT, SNEGSKA (reference sequence). This CDR3 is built from 15 residues.

This clonotype showed up just a few times. The chain joins TRBV19 to TRBJ2-5; 9 positions match TRBD1. V was pared by 5 bases and J by 4 bases, with 8 bases of the junction left unmatched. Germline CDR1 is LNHDA and CDR2 is SQIVND (reference sequence). The length of the CDR3 is 15 residues. Here the CDR3 DNA reads TGTGCCAGTAGTCCGCGGGACAGGGTAGGAGAGACCCAGTACTTC. Protein sequence: CASSPRDRVGETQYF.

The table lists this clonotype with many counts. The chain employs TRBV12-3 or TRBV12-4 and TRBJ2-1; D is unclear. The CDR3 contains 12 residues. Trimming cost V 4 bases and J 4 bases, with 5 bases left between them. As DNA, the CDR3 is TGTGCCAGCAGTTCGGTTTACAATGAGCAGTTCTTC. It codes for CASSSVYNEQFF.

This clonotype was observed a handful of times. This chain links TRBV28 with TRBJ2-1; unclear D gene. The V end lost 9 bases, the J end lost 5 bases, and 11 bases lay between the germline ends. The CDR3 has 12 residues. In germline, CDR1 is MDHEN, CDR2 SYDVKM. The CDR3 here is CASLDGNNEQFF. CDR3 nucleotide sequence: TGTGCCAGTTTAGACGGAAACAATGAGCAGTTCTTC.

The sample holds many counts of this clonotype. An end of the junction does not agree with germline; a read error may underlie this. The chain links TRBV11-2 to TRBJ2-7; D possibly corresponds to TRBD1 (6 bases). The germline CDR1 and CDR2 sequences are SGHAT and FQNNGV. The CDR3 spans 13 residues. CDR3 amino acids: CASSLATGSLSVF. The CDR3 nucleotides are TGTGCCAGCAGCTTAGCTACAGGGTCCCTATCCGTCTTC.

This clonotype was recorded at least ten times. The chain employs TRBV11-3 and TRBJ1-3; no definite D call. The CDR3 covers 13 residues. The ends were cut back, 4 bases at V and 0 bases at J, with 4 bases in the middle. CDR1 is SGHNT, CDR2 YENEEA, per germline. The DNA of the CDR3 is TGTGCCAGCAGCTATTACTCTGGAAACACCATATATTTT. This encodes CASSYYSGNTIYF.

This sequence joins TRBV27 and TRBJ2-3, with TRBD1 matching 7 bases. Trimming removed 2 bases from V and 6 bases from J; junction bases left unmatched: 11. This CDR3 spans 16 amino acids. Per the germline V gene, CDR1 is MNHEY and CDR2 is SMNVEV (reference sequence). The CDR3 DNA reads TGTGCCAGCAGTTTAGGTCGGACAGGTGCACTGGATACGCAGTATTTT. Protein sequence: CASSLGRTGALDTQYF.

This clonotype was seen many times. The rearrangement uses TRBV28 and TRBJ1-2, with TRBD1 as a possible D gene (5 bases). This CDR3 spans 13 amino acids. Germline loops: CDR1 MDHEN, CDR2 SYDVKM. V was trimmed by 5 bases and J by 4 bases, leaving 11 bases between them. The CDR3 is CASSVGTIYGYTF. CDR3 sequence (DNA): TGTGCCAGCAGTGTTGGGACTATCTATGGCTACACCTTC.

This clonotype was seen at least ten times. This chain links TRBV28 with TRBJ1-6, with 8 positions matching TRBD1. The CDR3 has 15 amino acids. Germline CDR1 MDHEN, CDR2 SYDVKM. J lost 10 bases, V lost 0 bases, and 5 bases had no gene match. CDR3 loop: CASSLWDRDFSPLHF. The CDR3 DNA reads TGTGCCAGCAGTTTATGGGACAGGGATTTCTCACCCCTCCACTTT. Full variable domain (missing parts from reference TRBV28 and TRBJ1-6): DVKVTQSSRYLVKRTGEKVFLECVQDMDHENMFWYRQDPGLGLRLIYFSYDVKMKEKGDIPEGYSVSREKKERFSLILESASTNQTSMYLCASSLWDRDFSPLHFGNGTRLTVT.

Of note for this clonotype: A much larger clone lies a single base off, so this may be a read error. The V call is TRBV20-1, the J call TRBJ2-2, with 10 bases fitting TRBD1. The CDR3 has 14 residues. Germline V CDR1 and CDR2: DFQATT, SNEGSKA (reference sequence). V trimming: 6 bases; J trimming: 3 bases; junction bases outside the gene matches: 4. CDR3 amino acids: CSAWDRGDTGELFF. CDR3 nucleotides: TGCAGTGCGTGGGACAGGGGAGACACCGGGGAGCTGTTTTTT.